This record looks at one T cell receptor beta chain sequence and its context. Its antigen is not identified. This may come from a read error, since a much larger clone is one base off. From the PCR reads, TCRdb called clonotypes with MiXCR, one entry per CDR3 protein. Counted here are about 640,000 distinct CDR3 sequences, 20% occurring once; the ten biggest clones make up roughly 0.85%. This record comes from a study of molecular identifiers for immune sequencing clone quantification. Study-level results: Detectable among about a million naive cells, according to reports, was Jurkat TCR RNA spiked in from one cell. The study found clones above 20 RNA copies held over 97% of effector molecules and under 1% in naive cells.

Sorting defined naive CD8 T cells as CD8+CD4-CCR7+CD45RA+. The germline gives CDR1 DFQATT, CDR2 SNEGSKA (reference sequence). The CDR3 loop spans 14 amino acids. The gene calls are TRBV20-1 and TRBJ1-1; D unresolved. The sequenced sample was naive CD8+ T cells from blood, with Jurkat cell RNA spiked in. The subset was: FACS-sorted CD8+CD4-CCR7+CD45RA+ naive T cells. The TCR sequence derives from a human donor in good health. Some libraries in this study had Jurkat cell RNA spiked in. The CDR3 is CSVRGDTDDTEAFF. In DNA form, the CDR3 reads TGCAGTGTTAGAGGAGACACGGATGACACTGAAGCTTTCTTT.